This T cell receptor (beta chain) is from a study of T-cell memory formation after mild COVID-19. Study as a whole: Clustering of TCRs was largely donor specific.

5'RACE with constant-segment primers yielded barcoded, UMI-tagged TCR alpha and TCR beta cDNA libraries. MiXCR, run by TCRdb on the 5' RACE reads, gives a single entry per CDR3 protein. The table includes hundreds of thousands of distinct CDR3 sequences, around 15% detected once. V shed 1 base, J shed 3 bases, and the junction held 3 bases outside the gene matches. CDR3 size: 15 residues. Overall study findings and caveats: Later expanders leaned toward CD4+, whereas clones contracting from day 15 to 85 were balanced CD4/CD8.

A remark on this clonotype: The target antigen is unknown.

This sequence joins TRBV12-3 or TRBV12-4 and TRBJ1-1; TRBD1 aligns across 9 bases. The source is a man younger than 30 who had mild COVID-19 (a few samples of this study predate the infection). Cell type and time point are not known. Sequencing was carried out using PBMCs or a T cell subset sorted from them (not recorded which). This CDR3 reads CASSLGGTGYTEAFF. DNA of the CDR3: TGTGCCAGCAGTTTAGGAGGGACAGGGTACACTGAAGCTTTCTTT.